One TCR beta chain is described in this entry. The sample belongs to a study of shared clonotypes between healthy human individuals. From germline, CDR1 is SEHNR and CDR2 FQNEAQ (reference sequence). The germline V and J ends were trimmed by 3 bases and 5 bases, with 16 bases remaining between them. The CDR3 has 15 residues. Using immunoSEQ multiplex PCR, the repertoire was profiled, and TCRdb retains in-frame clones only, with some absent. The sample yields 650,000 to 750,000 clones, around 72% seen once. The sample taken for sequencing was memory CD4+ T cells sorted from blood. As for subset: CD45RA-negative fraction. The clonotype comes from a woman aged 25 to 45 in good health. The V and J genes are TRBV7-9 and TRBJ1-2; D uncertain. The CDR3 region has the DNA TGTGCCAGCAGCTTTTACGGGGTCGGGAGTTATGGCTACACCTTC. This codes for CASSFYGVGSYGYTF. Variable domain in full (rest from reference TRBV7-9 and TRBJ1-2): DTGVSQNPRHKITKRGQNVTFRCDPISEHNRLYWYRQTLGQGPEFLTYFQNEAQLEKSRLLSDRFSAERPKGSFSTLEIQRTEQGDSAMYLCASSFYGVGSYGYTFGSGTRLTVV.